This T cell receptor (beta chain) was found in a study of T cells after yellow fever vaccination. This clonotype was found a few times. The CDR3 length is 15 residues. Germline trimming cut 6 bases from V and 3 bases from J; bases unmatched to any gene: 7. Looked up from germline, CDR1 is KGHSH and CDR2 is LQKENI. UMIs were added to TCR cDNA along with a universal primer site when it was made by 5'RACE template switching. TCRdb re-derived calls from the 5' RACE reads in MiXCR, one entry per CDR3 protein. The sample consists of hundreds of thousands of distinct CDR3 sequences, around 20% of them appearing once.

The source of this sequence is a man younger than 35 who received the YFV17D yellow fever vaccine. The chain combines TRBV18 with TRBJ2-1, with 8 bases aligning to TRBD1. The sample was PBMCs, taken before the yellow fever booster vaccination. CDR3: CASSLDREVYNEQFF. CDR3 bases: TGTGCCAGCTCGCTGGACAGGGAGGTCTACAATGAGCAGTTCTTC.